Each of the 28 T cell receptor beta chains below was sequenced from the same sample in a study of blood T cell repertoires in COVID-19. Profiled with immunoSEQ multiplex PCR; TCRdb holds only in-frame clones, not every one. Among approximately 210,000 clones listed, around 84% were seen once. Sequenced material: peripheral blood. Receptors originate from a man aged 45-60 years with COVID-19, enrolled during active disease.

This clone appeared a single time. This sample includes further DNA sequences coding for the same CDR3. The chain recombines TRBV19 with TRBJ1-5; no firm D call. The CDR3 extends over 13 amino acids. V lost 1 base and J lost 2, with 3 bases in between. Per the germline V gene, CDR1 is LNHDA and CDR2 is SQIVND (reference sequence). The CDR3 loop is CASSIAGNQPQHF. The CDR3 DNA sequence: TGTGCCAGTAGTATAGCGGGCAATCAGCCCCAGCATTTT.

The rearrangement joins TRBV6-2 or TRBV6-3 to TRBJ2-1; TRBD2 is a possible D gene (6 bases). Looked up from germline, CDR1 is MNHEY and CDR2 is SVGEGT. This CDR3 is 14 amino acids long. Trimming left V 5 bases short and J 10 bases short, with 18 bases between. The DNA of the CDR3 is TGTGCCAGCAGTCCCGCGGGGCCGACAAGGGAGCAGTTCTTC. It is translated as CASSPAGPTREQFF.

The V gene is TRBV6-4, the J gene TRBJ2-3, with 8 bases that match TRBD2. Trimming removed 5 bases from V and 2 bases from J; junction bases left unmatched: 3. The CDR3 sequence is 14 residues long. Germline lookup yields CDR1 MRHNA and CDR2 SNTAGT. CDR3 DNA: TGTGCCAGCAGTCCTAGCGGGTCCACAGATACGCAGTATTTT. Translating gives CASSPSGSTDTQYF.

There are a few counts of this clone. The chain carries TRBV19 and TRBJ1-5, with a tentative D call TRBD1 (5 bases). This CDR3 is 16 amino acids long. V shed 6 bases and J shed 1 base, with 16 bases lying between them. The germline CDR1 and CDR2 sequences are LNHDA and SQIVND (reference sequence). The CDR3 coding sequence is TGTGCCAGTAGAACGGGACTGGAGTGGAGCAATCAGCCCCAGCATTTT. This translates into CASRTGLEWSNQPQHF. Using reference TRBV19 and TRBJ1-5 for the parts outside the CDR3, the full variable domain is DGGITQSPKYLFRKEGQNVTLSCEQNLNHDAMYWYRQDPGQGLRLIYYSQIVNDFQKGDIAEGYSVSREKKESFPLTVTSAQKNPTAFYLCASRTGLEWSNQPQHFGDGTRLSIL.

The chain joins TRBV19 to TRBJ2-4; 14 bases match TRBD2. This CDR3 comprises 23 residues. Germline V gives CDR1 LNHDA, CDR2 SQIVND (reference sequence). Trimming removed 5 bases from V and 0 bases from J; junction bases left unmatched: 21. CDR3 region: CASSERPGLAGEVVTQAKNIQYF. CDR3 nucleotides: TGTGCCAGTAGTGAACGACCGGGACTAGCGGGAGAGGTGGTTACTCAAGCCAAAAACATTCAGTACTTC. Full variable domain (missing parts from reference TRBV19 and TRBJ2-4): DGGITQSPKYLFRKEGQNVTLSCEQNLNHDAMYWYRQDPGQGLRLIYYSQIVNDFQKGDIAEGYSVSREKKESFPLTVTSAQKNPTAFYLCASSERPGLAGEVVTQAKNIQYFGAGTRLSVL.

This rearrangement joins TRBV11-1 to TRBJ2-5; 9 positions agree with TRBD2. Trimming at V came to 6 bases and at J to 5 bases, leaving 4 bases not matched to a gene. The length of the CDR3 is 13 residues. Germline V gene sequence: CDR1 SGHAT, CDR2 FQDESV (reference sequence). This CDR3 is CASRRTSDETQYF. The CDR3 coding sequence is TGTGCCAGCAGGCGGACTAGCGATGAGACCCAGTACTTC.

The chain links TRBV19 to TRBJ2-1; D possibly corresponds to TRBD2 (6 bases). Per germline, CDR1 LNHDA and CDR2 SQIVND (reference sequence). The CDR3 is made up of 15 amino acids. V gave up 4 bases and J gave up 0 bases, with 10 bases separating them. CDR3 DNA: TGTGCCAGTAGTAGGGGGGAGAGCTCCTACAATGAGCAGTTCTTC. Amino acid sequence: CASSRGESSYNEQFF.

The rearrangement links TRBV2 to TRBJ2-5; TRBD2 agrees at 8 bases. Germline V gives CDR1 SNHLY, CDR2 FYNNEI. The CDR3 runs to 15 residues. The trim removed 6 bases at V and 0 bases at J, leaving 6 bases unmatched. DNA of the CDR3: TGTGCCAGCAGGGAGCGGGGGTCGTACCAAGAGACCCAGTACTTC. It specifies CASRERGSYQETQYF.

This clone was counted once. The rearrangement uses TRBV6-5 and TRBJ2-2; weak D call: TRBD2 (5 bases). Germline V CDR1 and CDR2: MNHEY, SVGAGI. The V end lost 4 bases, the J end lost 7 bases, and 16 bases lay between the germline ends. The CDR3 covers 15 residues. The CDR3 DNA reads as TGTGCCAGCAGTTTCGCAGAGGATGAGGGCGGGGAGCTGTTTTTT. Translation gives CASSFAEDEGGELFF.

V is TRBV7-9 and J is TRBJ1-1, with 8 bases aligning to TRBD1. V lost 4 bases and J lost 4; bases outside the gene matches: 11. Germline CDR1 SEHNR, CDR2 FQNEAQ (reference sequence). This CDR3 spans 16 amino acids. The CDR3 nucleotides read TGTGCCAGCAGCTCCACGACAGGGGCTCTTGTCACTGAAGCTTTCTTT. Amino acid sequence: CASSSTTGALVTEAFF.

This clone was detected only once. This chain connects TRBV5-1 to TRBJ2-3; 7 bases map to TRBD2. This CDR3 comprises 16 residues. CDR1 is SGHRS, CDR2 YFSETQ, per germline. V lost 4 bases to trimming and J lost 0 bases; unmatched junction nucleotides: 8. The CDR3: CASSQGLTESTDTQYF. For the CDR3, the DNA is TGCGCCAGCAGCCAGGGACTAACGGAGAGCACAGATACGCAGTATTTT.

This rearrangement joins TRBV28 to TRBJ1-3; TRBD1 aligns across 7 bases. CDR1 is MDHEN and CDR2 is SYDVKM in the germline V gene. The CDR3 covers 15 residues. Trimming at V came to 3 bases and at J to 4 bases, leaving 6 bases not matched to a gene. The chain's CDR3 is CASSLDTGVGNTIYF. Written as DNA, the CDR3 is TGTGCCAGCAGTTTGGACACAGGGGTCGGAAACACCATATATTTT.

This clone has only one observation. The rearrangement joins TRBV11-2 to TRBJ2-2; 8 nucleotides match TRBD2. The germline gives CDR1 SGHAT, CDR2 FQNNGV. The CDR3 consists of 13 residues. The J segment lost 7 bases and the V segment lost 5 bases, leaving 3 bases of the junction unmatched. The DNA of the CDR3 is TGTGCCAGCAGCCCCGGGAGGGTCGGGGAGCTGTTTTTT. It encodes CASSPGRVGELFF.

The chain has TRBV7-9 and TRBJ1-6; TRBD1 aligns across 8 bases. Germline V gives CDR1 SEHNR, CDR2 FQNEAQ (reference sequence). V trimming: 8 bases; J trimming: 8 bases; junction bases outside the gene matches: 2. CDR3 length: 12 amino acids. CDR3 nucleotide sequence: TGTGCCAGCGGGGACAGGCATTCACCCCTCCACTTT. Its protein is CASGDRHSPLHF.

V usage is TRBV6-1 and J usage is TRBJ2-7; TRBD2 agrees at 9 bases. Unmatched junction bases numbered 5, after V lost 1 base and J lost 4 bases. The germline V gene encodes CDR1 MNHNS and CDR2 SASEGT. The CDR3 contains 15 residues. The CDR3 DNA is TGTGCCAGCAGTGAAGGACTAGCGGTCGTGTACGAGCAGTACTTC. Translated: CASSEGLAVVYEQYF.

The chain recombines TRBV4-3 with TRBJ2-1; the match to TRBD2 covers 8 bases. CDR1 LGHNA and CDR2 YSLEER come from the germline V gene. The CDR3 runs 17 residues. Trimming took 0 bases from V and 7 from J; bases not matched to a gene: 11. The CDR3 loop is CASSQEFLSGLVNEQFF. CDR3 bases: TGCGCCAGCAGCCAAGAATTTCTGTCGGGACTAGTAAATGAGCAGTTCTTC.

The chain links TRBV5-5 to TRBJ1-5, with 7 nucleotides matching TRBD1. V was clipped by 1 base and J by 1 base; unmatched bases: 8. CDR1 is SGHKS, CDR2 YYEKEE, per germline (reference sequence). CDR3 length equals 17 residues. The CDR3 bases are TGTGCCAGCAGCTTGATTCTGGCAGGGGGGAGCAATCAGCCCCAGCATTTT. It codes for CASSLILAGGSNQPQHF. The variable domain in full, with the rest retrieved from reference TRBV5-5 and TRBJ1-5, is DAGVTQSPTHLIKTRGQQVTLRCSPISGHKSVSWYQQVLGQGPQFIFQYYEKEERGRGNFPDRFSARQFPNYSSELNVNALLLGDSALYLCASSLILAGGSNQPQHFGDGTRLSIL.

The chain is built from TRBV12-5 and TRBJ2-7, with 7 bases fitting TRBD1. CDR3 length: 15 amino acids. V was pared by 5 bases and J by 0 bases, with 7 bases of the junction left unmatched. CDR1 and CDR2 (germline): LGHNT, FRNRAP. CDR3 loop: CASGRTGESSYEQYF. The CDR3 coding sequence is TGTGCTAGTGGTAGAACAGGGGAATCCTCCTACGAGCAGTACTTC.

V usage is TRBV28 and J usage is TRBJ1-3; D is unresolved. The CDR3 consists of 15 residues. Trimming shortened V by 1 base and J by 0 bases, and 7 bases separated the two germline ends. Germline CDR1 and CDR2: MDHEN and SYDVKM. CDR3 residues: CASSLSGISGNTIYF. DNA for the CDR3: TGTGCCAGCAGTTTATCAGGTATCTCTGGAAACACCATATATTTT.

This chain links TRBV11-3 with TRBJ2-5; no clear D gene. The CDR3 sequence is 13 residues long. From germline, CDR1 is SGHNT and CDR2 YENEEA. V gave up 1 base and J gave up 5 bases, with 8 bases separating them. This CDR3 reads CASSLVTGETQYF. In nucleotides, the CDR3 is TGTGCCAGCAGCTTAGTTACCGGGGAGACCCAGTACTTC.

The chain employs TRBV9 and TRBJ2-1; possible D gene TRBD2, 6 bases. The CDR3 sequence is 15 residues long. The V gene lost 0 bases and the J gene lost 3 bases, with 10 bases spanning the gap. Germline V gives CDR1 SGDLS, CDR2 YYNGEE. CDR3: CASSVAGANYNEQFF. The CDR3 coding sequence is TGTGCCAGCAGCGTAGCGGGAGCCAACTACAATGAGCAGTTCTTC.

The rearrangement links TRBV19 to TRBJ2-5, with 8 bases fitting TRBD2. The CDR3 has 16 amino acids. V dropped 5 bases and J dropped 5; count of bases not matched to a gene: 13. Looked up from germline, CDR1 is LNHDA and CDR2 is SQIVND (reference sequence). CDR3 nucleotides: TGTGCCAGTAGTCCCCTGGCGGGGGGCCTCGGGGAGACCCAGTACTTC. Amino acid sequence: CASSPLAGGLGETQYF.

The count of this clone is one. The J gene is TRBJ2-3, the V gene TRBV2; D unresolved. V dropped 9 bases and J dropped 6 bases, with 7 bases sitting between them. This CDR3 has 10 amino acids. Germline CDR1 reads SNHLY; CDR2 reads FYNNEI. In DNA form, the CDR3 reads TGTGCCAGTGAGGTCGATACGCAGTATTTT. This gives the protein CASEVDTQYF.

The V and J genes are TRBV7-3 and TRBJ2-1; 9 positions agree with TRBD2. After removal of 5 bases from V and 7 bases from J, the junction contained 12 bases not matched to a gene. The CDR3 is made up of 16 amino acids. The germline V gene encodes CDR1 SGHTA and CDR2 FQGTGA. The CDR3 region has the DNA TGTGCCAGCAGCCCCTCCGGCGCGGGGGGGATGAATGAGCAGTTCTTC. Its protein is CASSPSGAGGMNEQFF.

This clone has a single count. V gene TRBV30 combines with J gene TRBJ2-2; 9 nucleotides agree with TRBD1. CDR3 size: 14 residues. V lost 4 bases to trimming and J lost 2 bases; unmatched junction nucleotides: 2. CDR1 is GTSNPN and CDR2 is SVGIG in the germline V gene (reference sequence). Written as DNA, the CDR3 is TGTGCCTGGACGACAGGGGGAAACACCGGGGAGCTGTTTTTT. Its protein product is CAWTTGGNTGELFF.

This chain connects TRBV4-1 to TRBJ1-5, with 10 bases fitting TRBD1. Germline assignment: CDR1 MGHRA and CDR2 YSYEKL. The CDR3 is made up of 15 amino acids. Trimming cost V 1 base and J 6 bases; bases outside gene matches: 3. The CDR3 reads CASSQVDRGLQPQHF. The CDR3 DNA reads TGCGCCAGCAGCCAAGTTGACAGGGGGCTTCAGCCCCAGCATTTT.

J is TRBJ2-1 and V is TRBV14; 7 bases line up with TRBD1. V shed 1 base, J shed 4 bases, and the junction held 7 bases outside the gene matches. There are 16 residues in the CDR3. CDR1 and CDR2 (germline): SGHDN, FVKESK. CDR3 DNA sequence: TGTGCCAGCAGCCAAGCCAGGGGGATCCGATACAATGAGCAGTTCTTC. This sequence encodes CASSQARGIRYNEQFF. Together with reference TRBV14 and TRBJ2-1, the CDR3 gives the full variable domain: EAGVTQFPSHSVIEKGQTVTLRCDPISGHDNLYWYRRVMGKEIKFLLHFVKESKQDESGMPNNRFLAERTGGTYSTLKVQPAELEDSGVYFCASSQARGIRYNEQFFGPGTRLTVL.

The V and J genes are TRBV19 and TRBJ1-6; D ambiguous. The CDR3 loop spans 14 amino acids. V lost 3 bases and J lost 10, with 13 bases in between. The germline CDR1 and CDR2 sequences are LNHDA and SQIVND (reference sequence). The CDR3 DNA reads as TGTGCCAGTAGTATTGGCCCCACCAAATCACCCCTCCACTTT. Its translation: CASSIGPTKSPLHF. The complete variable domain, with remaining parts taken from reference TRBV19 and TRBJ1-6, reads DGGITQSPKYLFRKEGQNVTLSCEQNLNHDAMYWYRQDPGQGLRLIYYSQIVNDFQKGDIAEGYSVSREKKESFPLTVTSAQKNPTAFYLCASSIGPTKSPLHFGNGTRLTVT.